This is a list of T cell receptor beta chains from one sample in a study of liver allograft versus peripheral blood T cells. TCRdb ran MiXCR on the reads and lists one entry per CDR3 protein. Of 2,000 or so distinct CDR3 sequences detected, 15% appear once; the ten largest clones hold over 9%. These receptors originate from a human patient who had a liver transplant. These T cells may partly come from the graft donor. The CDR3 runs from the conserved cysteine through the conserved F or W. A D gene is named only where the DNA matches it firmly. Not every row has a clone size; where given, it reads once, few, many or a size class.

NA large TRBJ1-2 TRBV7-2 CASSLGFRYGYTF TGTGCCAGCAGCTTGGGATTTCGCTATGGCTACACCTTC
NA medium-sized TRBJ1-1 TRBV18 CATSGGQHTEAFF TGTGCCACCTCCGGAGGGCAACACACTGAAGCTTTCTTT
NA many TRBJ1-1 TRBV5-5 CASSSLGGSEAFF TGTGCCAGCAGCTCCCTGGGGGGTAGTGAAGCTTTCTTT
TRBD2 medium-sized TRBJ2-1 TRBV14 CASSHRTWRGDYNEQFF TGTGCCAGCAGCCACCGAACGTGGCGGGGGGACTACAATGAGCAGTTCTTC
TRBD1 medium-sized TRBJ2-7 TRBV3-1 CASSQDGTAYEQYF TGTGCCAGCAGCCAAGATGGGACAGCCTACGAGCAGTACTTC
TRBD1 medium-sized TRBJ2-4 TRBV5-6 CASRRDRDDKNIQYF TGTGCCTCCCGGCGGGACAGGGATGACAAAAACATTCAGTACTTC
NA NA TRBJ1-1 TRBV4-3 CASSQDPGRTEAFF TGCGCCAGCAGCCAAGATCCAGGGCGCACTGAAGCTTTCTTT
NA medium-sized TRBJ1-3 TRBV2 CASSETRSVSGNTIYF TGTGCCAGCAGTGAAACCAGGTCCGTCTCTGGAAACACCATATATTTT
TRBD1 NA TRBJ2-1 TRBV10-3 CAISGTGGILEQFF TGTGCCATCAGTGGAACAGGGGGGATCCTTGAGCAGTTCTTC
NA medium-sized TRBJ1-2 TRBV20-1 CSAGHPGRGYTF TGCAGTGCTGGACATCCGGGGCGCGGCTACACCTTC
NA medium-sized TRBJ1-5 TRBV20-1 CSAQVGFSRNQPQHF TGCAGTGCTCAAGTGGGATTCTCACGGAATCAGCCCCAGCATTTT
TRBD1 medium-sized TRBJ2-2 TRBV5-4 CASNTFTGALNTGELFF TGTGCCAGCAACACCTTCACAGGGGCCCTCAACACCGGGGAGCTGTTTTTT
NA NA TRBJ2-7 TRBV11-2 CASTPRSGSYEQYF TGTGCCAGCACCCCAAGGTCCGGTTCCTACGAGCAGTACTTC
TRBD1 few TRBJ1-1 TRBV2 CASRWTGGNTEAFF TGTGCCAGCAGATGGACAGGGGGCAACACTGAAGCTTTCTTT
NA medium-sized TRBJ1-1 TRBV18 CASSGHAASEAFF TGTGCCAGCTCTGGACACGCGGCCTCTGAAGCTTTCTTT
NA large TRBJ1-2 TRBV19 CASSEDRNYGYTF TGTGCCAGTAGTGAGGACAGAAACTATGGCTACACCTTC
NA medium-sized TRBJ1-3 TRBV7-2 CASSPPSGNTIYF TGTGCCAGCAGCCCCCCCTCTGGAAACACCATATATTTT
TRBD1 medium-sized TRBJ1-5 TRBV3-1 CASSLGQGTNQPQHF TGTGCCAGCAGCCTCGGACAGGGGACGAATCAGCCCCAGCATTTT
NA large TRBJ1-2 TRBV20-1 CSARASGQLKYGYTF TGCAGTGCTAGGGCCTCCGGACAGTTAAAATATGGCTACACCTTC
TRBD1 NA TRBJ1-2 TRBV27 CASSFETGGIYGYTF TGTGCCAGCAGTTTCGAGACAGGGGGCATCTATGGCTACACCTTC
TRBD1 NA TRBJ1-3 TRBV6-1 CASSYRDRGNTIYF TGTGCCAGCTCTTACAGGGACAGGGGAAACACCATATATTTT
NA medium-sized TRBJ1-1 TRBV20-1 CSAPHSGVMNTEAFF TGCAGTGCCCCCCACTCGGGGGTAATGAACACTGAAGCTTTCTTT
NA medium-sized TRBJ1-6 TRBV11-2 CASSFGPDSPYNSPLHF TGTGCCAGCAGCTTTGGGCCGGACAGTCCCTATAATTCACCCCTCCACTTT
NA medium-sized TRBJ1-6 TRBV6-1 CASSGQPNSPLHF TGTGCCAGCAGTGGACAGCCGAATTCACCCCTCCACTTT
NA medium-sized TRBJ1-1 TRBV20-1 CSARREVDTEAFF TGCAGTGCTAGACGGGAGGTAGACACTGAAGCTTTCTTT
NA medium-sized TRBJ2-3 TRBV19 CASSRAALSDTQYF TGTGCCAGTAGTAGGGCCGCACTTTCAGATACGCAGTATTTT
NA medium-sized TRBJ1-2 TRBV5-6 CASSLAGVGFYTF TGTGCCAGCAGCTTGGCCGGGGTAGGTTTCTACACCTTC
NA medium-sized TRBJ1-5 TRBV10-3 CAISDRNQPQHF TGTGCCATCAGCGACCGTAATCAGCCCCAGCATTTT
NA medium-sized TRBJ1-2 TRBV7-9 CASSSYYGYTF TGTGCCAGCAGCTCTTACTATGGCTACACCTTC
NA many TRBJ2-7 TRBV7-2 CASSPRGTAYEQYF TGTGCCAGCAGCCCCCGAGGAACCGCCTACGAGCAGTACTTC